Following are 21 T cell receptor beta chains from one sample sequenced in a study of blood T cell repertoires in COVID-19. Sequenced by immunoSEQ multiplex PCR; TCRdb stores in-frame clones only, minus some. The sample has around 30,000 clones; 70% to 80% are singletons. Sequencing was performed on peripheral blood. Receptor source: a woman in her 70s with acute or convalescent COVID-19.

This CDR3 reads CASSLTTERYNEQFF. For the CDR3, the DNA is TGTGCCAGCAGTTTAACAACCGAGAGGTACAATGAGCAGTTCTTC. The gene calls are TRBV28 and TRBJ2-1; D unresolved. V gave up 2 bases and J gave up 4 bases, with 12 bases separating them. The CDR3 contains 15 residues. CDR1 is MDHEN and CDR2 is SYDVKM in the germline V gene. Full variable domain (missing parts from reference TRBV28 and TRBJ2-1): DVKVTQSSRYLVKRTGEKVFLECVQDMDHENMFWYRQDPGLGLRLIYFSYDVKMKEKGDIPEGYSVSREKKERFSLILESASTNQTSMYLCASSLTTERYNEQFFGPGTRLTVL.

The chain combines TRBV18 with TRBJ2-1; TRBD1 matches 7 bases. After removal of 3 bases from V and 9 bases from J, the junction contained 5 bases not matched to a gene. The CDR3 is made up of 13 amino acids. Germline-derived CDR1 and CDR2 are KGHSH and LQKENI. The CDR3 protein is CASSPDREGEQFF. The CDR3 bases are TGTGCCAGCTCACCTGACAGGGAAGGTGAGCAGTTCTTC.

The gene calls are TRBV14 and TRBJ1-1; a weak D match, TRBD1 (6 bases). Looked up from germline, CDR1 is SGHDN and CDR2 is FVKESK. The CDR3 runs to 16 residues. V was shortened by 3 bases and J by 3 bases, with 17 bases between the two germline ends. The CDR3 DNA follows: TGTGCCAGCAGCCAGAGGACAGCTTGGATCTACACTGAAGCTTTCTTT. Protein sequence: CASSQRTAWIYTEAFF.

The chain links TRBV18 to TRBJ2-2, with no clear D. The CDR3 consists of 14 residues. V lost 3 bases and J 1 base, leaving 6 bases between the germline ends. CDR1 is KGHSH, CDR2 LQKENI, per germline. The CDR3 reads CASSPSRNTGELFF. The CDR3 coding sequence is TGTGCCAGCTCACCTTCCAGGAACACCGGGGAGCTGTTTTTT.

V usage is TRBV27 and J usage is TRBJ1-1; tentatively, D is TRBD1 (6 bases). The CDR3 spans 14 residues. Germline CDR1 MNHEY, CDR2 SMNVEV (reference sequence). The V end was cut by 6 bases, the J end by 2 bases, with 13 bases between. The CDR3 reads CASRLPGQNTEAFF. The CDR3 coding sequence is TGTGCCAGCAGACTCCCGGGACAAAACACTGAAGCTTTCTTT.

J is TRBJ2-3 and V is TRBV7-2; D might be TRBD2 (6 bases). CDR1 and CDR2 (germline): SGHTA, FQGNSA. V lost 1 base, J lost 2 bases, and 7 bases lay in between. The CDR3 has 14 residues. The CDR3 DNA is TGTGCCAGCAGCTTAGGCGGGAACACAGATACGCAGTATTTT. It codes for CASSLGGNTDTQYF.

The V gene is TRBV25-1, the J gene TRBJ1-6; D gene uncertain. V lost 3 bases and J lost 3, with 6 bases in between. The CDR3 has 14 residues. CDR1 is MGHDK, CDR2 SYGVNS, per germline. The CDR3 sequence: CASSDGGYNSPLHF. The CDR3 nucleotides are TGTGCCAGCAGTGATGGAGGCTATAATTCACCCCTCCACTTT.

The rearrangement joins TRBV10-1 to TRBJ2-1; possible D gene TRBD2, 5 bases. Trimming removed 7 bases at V and 6 bases at J, with 19 bases between. Germline loops: CDR1 WNHNN, CDR2 SYGVQD (reference sequence). The CDR3 is 15 amino acids. The CDR3 coding sequence is TGCGCCAGCAACATAGCGTCCGGCATACGCAATGAGCAGTTCTTC. The encoded protein is CASNIASGIRNEQFF.

This clone was seen more than once but under ten times. The DNA for the CDR3 is TGTGCCAGCAGCGTAGTGGACAGCACGCAGTATTTT. Protein: CASSVVDSTQYF. The V gene is TRBV9, the J gene TRBJ2-3, with D perhaps TRBD1 (6 bases). Germline V gene sequence: CDR1 SGDLS, CDR2 YYNGEE. The V end was cut by 0 bases, the J end by 9 bases, with 8 bases between. The CDR3 sequence is 12 residues long.

In DNA form, the CDR3 reads TGTGCCAGCAGCCTCCCGACTGATTTACGGGAGCAGTACTTC. Its translation is CASSLPTDLREQYF. The V and J genes are TRBV28 and TRBJ2-7; the D is unclear. V lost 6 bases to trimming and J lost 7 bases, with 19 bases between them. This CDR3 has 14 residues. CDR1 MDHEN and CDR2 SYDVKM come from the germline V gene.

The V gene is TRBV5-5, the J gene TRBJ2-1; the match to TRBD1 covers 9 bases. V lost 0 bases to trimming and J lost 5 bases; unmatched junction nucleotides: 3. CDR1 is SGHKS, CDR2 YYEKEE, per germline (reference sequence). This CDR3 is built from 15 residues. This CDR3 is CASSLGDRADNEQFF. CDR3 in DNA: TGTGCCAGCAGCTTGGGGGACAGGGCCGACAATGAGCAGTTCTTC.

This chain joins TRBV2 and TRBJ2-1; 9 nucleotides agree with TRBD1. V trimming: 6 bases; J trimming: 8 bases; junction bases outside the gene matches: 8. The CDR3 length is 14 residues. CDR1 is SNHLY and CDR2 is FYNNEI in the germline V gene. CDR3 nucleotides: TGTGCCAGCAGAACCCGGGACAGGGACCATGAGCAGTTCTTC. Protein: CASRTRDRDHEQFF.

This chain joins TRBV27 and TRBJ2-1, with TRBD1 as a possible D gene (6 bases). The CDR3 consists of 15 residues. V dropped 5 bases and J dropped 7 bases, with 18 bases sitting between them. In germline, CDR1 is MNHEY, CDR2 SMNVEV (reference sequence). DNA of the CDR3: TGTGCCAGCAGTGCGCCGGGGACAAAGTCTAATGAGCAGTTCTTC. Translated, it gives CASSAPGTKSNEQFF.

This clone was seen only once. The gene calls are TRBV27 and TRBJ2-2, with D perhaps TRBD2 (5 bases). Germline lookup yields CDR1 MNHEY and CDR2 SMNVEV (reference sequence). The length of the CDR3 is 13 residues. V gave up 5 bases and J gave up 7 bases, with 11 bases separating them. The CDR3 DNA reads TGTGCCAGCAGTCCGGGAACGGGCGGGGAGCTGTTTTTT. Its protein is CASSPGTGGELFF.

This rearrangement joins TRBV27 to TRBJ1-1, with D maybe TRBD1 (5 bases). Trimming took 7 bases from V and 1 from J, leaving 13 bases between them. CDR3 length: 14 residues. The V gene's germline CDR1 is MNHEY and CDR2 SMNVEV (reference sequence). The CDR3 spells CASKATGPNTEAFF. For the CDR3, the DNA is TGTGCCAGCAAAGCAACAGGACCGAACACTGAAGCTTTCTTT.

The chain combines TRBV18 with TRBJ2-7; perhaps TRBD1 as D (5 bases). The germline CDR1 and CDR2 sequences are KGHSH and LQKENI. The CDR3 has 16 amino acids. Between the trimmed V and J ends, which lost 6 bases and 0 bases, there was a span of 18 bases. The CDR3 region has the DNA TGTGCCAGCTCCCAAAGAGGATTAGACAGCTCCTACGAGCAGTACTTC. Translating gives CASSQRGLDSSYEQYF. Based on the CDR3 plus reference TRBV18 and TRBJ2-7, the full variable domain is NAGVMQNPRHLVRRRGQEARLRCSPMKGHSHVYWYRQLPEEGLKFMVYLQKENIIDESGMPKERFSAEFPKEGPSILRIQQVVRGDSAAYFCASSQRGLDSSYEQYFGPGTRLTVT.

The chain combines TRBV27 with TRBJ1-1; D gene unclear. This CDR3 is built from 12 residues. The germline V gene has CDR1 MNHEY and CDR2 SMNVEV (reference sequence). Trimming took 5 bases from V and 8 from J, leaving 12 bases between them. CDR3 in DNA: TGTGCCAGCAGTGCCACCGGGAGGGAAGCTTTCTTT. Translating it yields CASSATGREAFF.

This sequence joins TRBV4-1 and TRBJ1-2; TRBD1 agrees at 8 bases. CDR1 MGHRA and CDR2 YSYEKL come from the germline V gene. This CDR3 contains 17 residues. Trimming removed 5 bases from V and 8 bases from J; junction bases left unmatched: 19. CDR3 region: CASSSPPRSDRVYGYTF. DNA for the CDR3: TGCGCCAGCAGCTCCCCCCCCCGTTCGGACAGGGTTTACGGCTACACCTTC.

This chain links TRBV27 with TRBJ1-5, with TRBD1 as a possible D gene (5 bases). Trimming left V 5 bases short and J 7 bases short, with 18 bases between. The CDR3 is 15 amino acids. The germline gives CDR1 MNHEY, CDR2 SMNVEV (reference sequence). DNA of the CDR3: TGTGCCAGCAGTGCACCGGGACTCGAAGCCCAGCCCCAGCATTTT. Translation: CASSAPGLEAQPQHF.

The rearrangement joins TRBV30 to TRBJ2-1, with D hard to call. V lost 0 bases and J lost 0, with 15 bases in between. Germline V gene data show CDR1 as GTSNPN and CDR2 as SVGIG (reference sequence). This CDR3 comprises 17 residues. This CDR3 is CAWSVLGRSSSYNEQFF. CDR3 coding DNA: TGTGCCTGGAGTGTACTGGGCCGATCGAGCTCCTACAATGAGCAGTTCTTC.

The sample holds one count of this clone. J is TRBJ2-4 and V is TRBV29-1; 7 bases are a match to TRBD1. This CDR3 is 17 amino acids long. The junction had 15 bases not matched to a gene; V was cut back by 7 bases and J by 0 bases. Germline assignment: CDR1 SQVTM and CDR2 ANQGSEA. The CDR3 nucleotides read TGCAGCGCCAGGGGACAGATAACTAAACTAGCCAAAAACATTCAGTACTTC. It translates to CSARGQITKLAKNIQYF. Looking up the rest from reference TRBV29-1 and TRBJ2-4 gives the full variable domain: SAVISQKPSRDICQRGTSLTIQCQVDSQVTMMFWYRQQPGQSLTLIATANQGSEATYESGFVIDKFPISRPNLTFSTLTVSNMSPEDSSIYLCSARGQITKLAKNIQYFGAGTRLSVL.